The 19 T cell receptor beta chains below come from one sample, sequenced in a study of blood T cells in healthy people across ages. A second PCR of roughly 6 to 12 cycles used a sample-barcoded 5' primer and a J-beta primer mix. MiXCR, applied by TCRdb to the 5' RACE reads, yields one record per CDR3 protein. The data contain approximately 2,000,000 distinct CDR3 sequences, 39% of them singletons. The sample consisted of blood. These TCRs come from a human donor in good health.

This sequence joins TRBV4-3 and TRBJ2-3; D may be TRBD2 (7 bases). Germline loops: CDR1 LGHNA, CDR2 YSLEER. The CDR3 covers 18 residues. Trimming pared 0 bases from V and 6 bases from J, leaving 22 bases between. The CDR3 sequence: CASSQDRFGGGPTDTQYF. CDR3 in DNA: TGCGCCAGCAGCCAAGATAGATTTGGCGGGGGCCCCACGGATACGCAGTATTTT.

The V call is TRBV7-2, the J call TRBJ1-1; perhaps TRBD1 as D (6 bases). Trimming stripped 2 bases from V and 0 bases from J, with 10 bases between. CDR3 size: 15 residues. The V gene's germline CDR1 is SGHTA and CDR2 FQGNSA. In DNA form, the CDR3 reads TGTGCCAGCAGCTTACATCGGACAGTGAACACTGAAGCTTTCTTT. Translated, it gives CASSLHRTVNTEAFF.

This clonotype has ten or more counts. The rearrangement uses TRBV7-8 and TRBJ2-6; D not certain. This CDR3 is 15 amino acids long. V lost 4 bases to trimming and J lost 0 bases, with 7 bases between them. Germline lookup yields CDR1 SGHVS and CDR2 FQNEAQ. The CDR3: CASSYGYSGANVLTF. CDR3 coding DNA: TGTGCCAGCAGCTACGGTTACTCTGGGGCCAACGTCCTGACTTTC.

This clonotype was observed a single time. The chain links TRBV9 to TRBJ2-7; 7 nucleotides agree with TRBD2. Germline lookup yields CDR1 SGDLS and CDR2 YYNGEE. The CDR3 is made up of 15 amino acids. V shed 4 bases, J shed 6 bases, and the junction held 13 bases outside the gene matches. CDR3 DNA: TGTGCCAGCAGCCCCTGGGGAGGGGCCCGCGGCGAGCAGTACTTC. It encodes CASSPWGGARGEQYF. Combining the CDR3 with reference TRBV9 and TRBJ2-7 gives the whole variable domain DSGVTQTPKHLITATGQRVTLRCSPRSGDLSVYWYQQSLDQGLQFLIQYYNGEERAKGNILERFSAQQFPDLHSELNLSSLELGDSALYFCASSPWGGARGEQYFGPGTRLTVT.

This clonotype was recorded a few times. This chain uses TRBV12-3 or TRBV12-4 with TRBJ1-6; D remains unclear. The CDR3 runs to 18 residues. Trimming removed 6 bases at V and 1 base at J, with 19 bases between. The CDR3 reads CASSSPDGDVSYNSPLHF. For the CDR3, the DNA is TGTGCCAGCAGCTCCCCGGACGGAGATGTTTCCTATAATTCACCCCTCCACTTT.

The V gene is TRBV29-1, the J gene TRBJ2-1; D call uncertain. CDR1 and CDR2 (germline): SQVTM, ANQGSEA. The CDR3 has 14 residues. V lost 4 bases, J lost 0 bases, and 10 bases lay in between. CDR3 sequence (DNA): TGCAGCGTTGGTGTGACGCTCTCCTACAATGAGCAGTTCTTC. It yields the protein CSVGVTLSYNEQFF.

The J gene is TRBJ2-1, the V gene TRBV10-3; the D call may be TRBD1 or TRBD2 (6 bases each). CDR3 length: 14 residues. Trimming stripped 7 bases from V and 5 bases from J, with 15 bases between. CDR1 is ENHRY, CDR2 SYGVKD, per germline. CDR3 nucleotides: TGTGCCATCACGGGGGCCCCTAATAACAATGAGCAGTTCTTC. Amino acid sequence: CAITGAPNNNEQFF.

The chain links TRBV6-5 to TRBJ1-5; perhaps TRBD1 as D (6 bases). V lost 2 bases to trimming and J lost 2 bases, with 10 bases between them. This CDR3 spans 15 amino acids. CDR1 and CDR2 (germline): MNHEY, SVGAGI. The CDR3 DNA reads as TGTGCCAGCAGTTACGACGGGGGCCGCAATCAGCCCCAGCATTTT. It yields the protein CASSYDGGRNQPQHF.

The J gene is TRBJ2-3, the V gene TRBV5-1, with TRBD2 identical over 10 bases. J was trimmed by 7 bases and V by 0 bases; bases with no gene match: 14. Looked up from germline, CDR1 is SGHRS and CDR2 is YFSETQ. The CDR3 consists of 18 residues. CDR3 sequence: CASSLGTSGHTLGNTQYF. Here the CDR3 DNA reads TGCGCCAGCAGCTTGGGGACTAGCGGACATACACTCGGGAATACGCAGTATTTT.

In its sample, this clonotype was seen a few times. The chain joins TRBV4-2 to TRBJ2-7; D is uncertain. Germline CDR1 and CDR2: LGHNA and YNFKEQ. The CDR3 covers 15 residues. Trimming took off 0 bases at V and 6 bases at J, with 15 bases between the two ends. In DNA form, the CDR3 reads TGTGCCAGCAGCCAAGATGTCGATAGCTGGGCCGAGCAGTACTTC. Amino acid sequence: CASSQDVDSWAEQYF.

This clonotype was detected only a few times. The chain uses TRBV20-1 and TRBJ2-3, with D perhaps TRBD2 (6 bases). V gave up 6 bases and J gave up 4 bases, with 17 bases separating them. Germline loops: CDR1 DFQATT, CDR2 SNEGSKA (reference sequence). The CDR3 is 14 amino acids. The CDR3 reads CSAQIAVRPDTQYF. The DNA for the CDR3 is TGCAGTGCACAGATAGCGGTGAGGCCAGATACGCAGTATTTT.

This rearrangement joins TRBV2 to TRBJ2-5, with 7 bases aligning to TRBD1. The CDR3 is made up of 15 amino acids. Germline CDR1 and CDR2: SNHLY and FYNNEI. The junction had 13 bases not matched to a gene; V was cut back by 7 bases and J by 5 bases. The CDR3 nucleotides are TGTGCCAGCAACACTGGGACAGTCCCTGGGGAGACCCAGTACTTC. This encodes CASNTGTVPGETQYF.

This sequence joins TRBV10-3 and TRBJ1-2; D uncertain. The length of the CDR3 is 12 residues. Per the germline V gene, CDR1 is ENHRY and CDR2 is SYGVKD. V lost 10 bases to trimming and J lost 7 bases, with 16 bases between them. Here the CDR3 reads CATTSRGFGYTF. The CDR3 nucleotides are TGTGCCACCACTTCGCGGGGATTTGGCTACACCTTC.

Ten or more counts support this clonotype. One junction end does not reproduce the germline sequence, and a read error may be involved. CDR3 in DNA: TGCGCCAGCAGCTTGGTAGCGGGGACCTACGAGCAGTACTTC. It specifies CASSLVAGTYEQYF. V gene TRBV7-2 combines with J gene TRBJ2-7; 8 bases fit TRBD2. This CDR3 has 14 amino acids. The germline gives CDR1 SGHTA, CDR2 FQGNSA.

This clonotype was seen a few times. The chain carries TRBV7-9 and TRBJ1-2, with D possibly being TRBD1 (5 bases). This CDR3 comprises 15 residues. Germline values: CDR1 SEHNR, CDR2 FQNEAQ (reference sequence). The ends were cut back, 1 base at V and 3 bases at J, with 12 bases in the middle. CDR3 sequence reads: CASSLGGARDYGYTF. CDR3 coding DNA: TGTGCCAGCAGCTTAGGAGGGGCCAGGGACTATGGCTACACCTTC.

This clonotype has a handful of counts. The V and J genes are TRBV5-1 and TRBJ2-2, with TRBD1 matching over 12 bases. The CDR3 is 15 amino acids. J lost 4 bases, V lost 4 bases, and 2 bases had no gene match. Germline V gene data show CDR1 as SGHRS and CDR2 as YFSETQ. CDR3 loop: CASSRDRGPTGELFF. CDR3 coding DNA: TGCGCCAGCAGCCGGGACAGGGGGCCCACCGGGGAGCTGTTTTTT.

This clonotype was recorded a few times. The rearrangement joins TRBV7-2 to TRBJ1-5; D perhaps matches TRBD1 (6 bases). Germline V CDR1 and CDR2: SGHTA, FQGNSA. V gave up 5 bases and J gave up 4 bases, with 15 bases separating them. This CDR3 contains 15 residues. DNA for the CDR3: TGTGCCAGCAGCCCGAACGGAGGGGGGAATCAGCCCCAGCATTTT. This sequence encodes CASSPNGGGNQPQHF.

This clonotype was counted only a few times. This rearrangement joins TRBV6-5 to TRBJ1-2; no definite D call. Germline assignment: CDR1 MNHEY and CDR2 SVGAGI. The length of the CDR3 is 14 residues. V was pared by 0 bases and J by 8 bases, with 13 bases between. The CDR3 DNA reads TGTGCCAGCAGTTACTCGGAGGGCTCGGAGGGCTACACCTTC. Amino acid sequence: CASSYSEGSEGYTF.

There are a few counts of this clonotype. The V call is TRBV12-3 or TRBV12-4, the J call TRBJ2-7; D unclear. The V gene lost 3 bases and the J gene lost 0 bases, with 9 bases spanning the gap. The length of the CDR3 is 14 residues. CDR3 amino acids: CASSLLGISYEQYF. The CDR3 region has the DNA TGTGCCAGCAGTTTGTTAGGGATCTCCTACGAGCAGTACTTC.